A selection of T cell receptor beta chains follows, all from one sample in a study of blood T cells in healthy people across ages. MiXCR, run by TCRdb on the 5' RACE reads, gives a single entry per CDR3 protein. The repertoire holds roughly 900,000 distinct CDR3 sequences, with about 48% as singletons. Sequencing was performed on blood. These receptor sequences come from a man younger than 40 in good health. The CDR3 runs from the conserved cysteine through the conserved F or W. D genes are given only for firm matches. For some rows the clone size is stated as once, few or many, or as a class when expanded; others skip it.

TRBJ2-7,TRBD1,TRBV4-1,.,15,CASSPLTDRANEQYF,TGCGCCAGCAGCCCTTTAACGGACAGGGCCAACGAGCAGTACTTC
TRBJ1-2,.,TRBV24-1,.,12,CATSDPPHGYTF,TGTGCCACCAGTGATCCGCCCCACGGCTACACCTTC
TRBJ1-2,TRBD1,TRBV12-3/TRBV12-4,once,13,CASSSGQVPGYTF,TGTGCCAGCAGTTCCGGACAGGTTCCTGGCTACACCTTC
TRBJ2-1,.,TRBV9,many,13,CASSVFRGDEQFF,TGTGCCAGCAGCGTATTTCGCGGCGATGAGCAGTTCTTC
TRBJ1-2,TRBD1,TRBV3-1,.,17,CAGSPLGQGRTNYGYTF,TGTGCCGGCAGCCCTCTAGGACAGGGACGTACTAACTATGGCTACACCTTC
TRBJ2-3,.,TRBV12-3/TRBV12-4,few,12,CASSWTRGTQYF,TGTGCCAGCAGTTGGACCCGGGGTACGCAGTATTTT
TRBJ1-6,TRBD1,TRBV12-3/TRBV12-4,few,14,CASTYRGTFSPLHF,TGTGCCAGCACATACAGGGGAACATTTTCACCCCTCCACTTT
TRBJ1-4,TRBD1,TRBV20-1,.,13,CSAYTGGLEKLFF,TGCAGTGCTTATACAGGGGGCTTAGAAAAACTGTTTTTT
TRBJ1-6,.,TRBV20-1,.,16,CSVQRGQGNYNSPLHF,TGCAGTGTTCAACGGGGGCAGGGAAACTATAATTCACCCCTCCACTTT
TRBJ2-7,.,TRBV6-2/TRBV6-3,.,15,CASSYLWGPSYEQYF,TGTGCCAGCAGTTACCTATGGGGGCCCTCCTACGAGCAGTACTTC
TRBJ1-5,.,TRBV6-4,.,13,CASSDSAAGPQHF,TGTGCCAGCAGTGACTCGGCGGCTGGGCCCCAGCATTTT
TRBJ1-6,.,TRBV5-6,.,14,CASSLRGNGSPLHF,TGTGCCAGCAGCTTGCGAGGGAATGGATCACCCCTCCACTTT
TRBJ1-1,.,TRBV6-5,.,14,CASRGLSALTEAFF,TGTGCCAGCAGAGGACTGTCTGCCCTCACTGAAGCTTTCTTT
TRBJ2-1,.,TRBV6-5,.,14,CASRGDTLGDEQFF,TGTGCCAGCAGAGGGGACACCCTAGGGGATGAGCAGTTCTTC
TRBJ2-1,TRBD2,TRBV12-3/TRBV12-4,.,13,CASSTTSGGARFF,TGTGCCAGCAGTACGACTAGCGGGGGGGCGAGGTTCTTC
TRBJ2-3,.,TRBV24-1,.,14,CAASDFGGRDTQYF,TGTGCCGCCAGTGATTTCGGGGGGCGAGATACGCAGTATTTT
TRBJ2-7,TRBD1,TRBV4-1,.,17,CASSQALTGGRPYEQYF,TGCGCCAGCAGCCAAGCCTTGACAGGGGGCAGGCCCTACGAGCAGTACTTC
TRBJ1-6,.,TRBV27,many,15,CASSVMSSYNSPLHF,TGTGCCAGCAGCGTGATGAGCTCCTATAATTCACCCCTCCACTTT
TRBJ2-5,TRBD2,TRBV28,few,15,CASSLPTSGQETQYF,TGTGCCAGCAGTTTACCGACTAGCGGGCAAGAGACCCAGTACTTC
TRBJ2-5,TRBD2,TRBV4-1,.,18,CASSHRTSGTPLQETQYF,TGCGCCAGCAGCCATAGGACTAGCGGGACCCCCCTCCAAGAGACCCAGTACTTC
TRBJ1-2,.,TRBV7-9,.,13,CASNPGLGGGYTF,TGTGCCAGCAACCCGGGACTCGGAGGTGGCTACACCTTC
TRBJ2-2,.,TRBV5-1,few,15,CASSIGQGNTGELFF,TGTGCCAGTAGTATCGGCCAGGGGAACACCGGGGAGCTGTTTTTT
TRBJ2-3,TRBD2,TRBV20-1,few,18,CSAFPGTSGSYGTDTQYF,TGCAGTGCCTTTCCCGGGACTAGCGGTTCCTACGGTACAGATACGCAGTATTTT
TRBJ2-1,TRBD2,TRBV3-1,.,19,CASSQGLAGAVSSYNEQFF,TGTGCCAGCAGCCAAGGGCTAGCGGGGGCCGTAAGCTCCTACAATGAGCAGTTCTTC